The rows below give T cell receptor beta chains drawn from one sample of a study of blood T cell repertoires in COVID-19. Using immunoSEQ multiplex PCR, the repertoire was profiled, and TCRdb retains in-frame clones only, with some absent. The data hold approximately 6,300 clones, with around 75% observed a single time. Input material: peripheral blood. The receptor set was obtained from a man between 60 and 75 years old with acute or convalescent COVID-19. CDR3s include the opening cysteine and the closing phenylalanine or tryptophan. The D gene is left open where the match is weak. Rows may omit the clone size; those that give it use once, few, many or a size class.

V	size	length	J	D	CDR3	DNA
TRBV19	few	15	TRBJ2-7	.	CASSIAAGWTYEQYF	TGTGCCAGTAGTATAGCGGCAGGGTGGACGTACGAGCAGTACTTC
TRBV4-1	few	16	TRBJ1-2	TRBD1	CASSQESRTGNYGYTF	TGCGCCAGCAGCCAAGAAAGTCGGACAGGGAACTATGGCTACACCTTC
TRBV7-9	few	14	TRBJ2-5	TRBD1	CASSPTGGVETQYF	TGTGCCAGCAGCCCCACAGGGGGCGTGGAGACCCAGTACTTC
TRBV27	.	14	TRBJ1-1	TRBD1	CASSQRQGSTEAFF	TGTGCCAGCAGTCAACGACAGGGGAGCACTGAAGCTTTCTTT
TRBV29-1	few	15	TRBJ1-1	TRBD1	CSVQRSTGGGTEAFF	TGCAGCGTGCAACGTAGTACAGGGGGCGGCACTGAAGCTTTCTTT
TRBV5-1	.	17	TRBJ1-3	TRBD1	CASSLGGTGPPGNTIYF	TGCGCCAGCAGCTTGGGGGGGACAGGCCCTCCTGGAAACACCATATATTTT
TRBV18	.	15	TRBJ2-7	TRBD2	CASSRTSGRLYEQYF	TGTGCCAGCTCGCGGACTAGCGGGAGACTCTACGAGCAGTACTTC
TRBV5-1	.	19	TRBJ1-3	.	CASSSGSLVQDSSGNTIYF	TGCGCCAGCAGCTCAGGCAGCCTAGTCCAGGACAGCTCTGGAAACACCATATATTTT
TRBV19	.	16	TRBJ2-7	TRBD2	CASSPRLAGSSYEQYF	TGTGCCAGTAGTCCTAGACTAGCGGGCAGCTCCTACGAGCAGTACTTC
TRBV29-1	.	13	TRBJ1-2	TRBD1	CSVGNRGADGYTF	TGCAGCGTTGGAAACAGGGGGGCGGATGGCTACACCTTC
TRBV10-3	.	15	TRBJ2-2	.	CAISEARGGTGELFF	TGTGCCATCAGTGAGGCGCGGGGAGGTACCGGGGAGCTGTTTTTT
TRBV7-2	.	15	TRBJ2-2	TRBD2	CASSSLAANTGELFF	TGTGCCAGCAGCTCACTAGCGGCGAACACCGGGGAGCTGTTTTTT
TRBV4-1	.	14	TRBJ1-2	.	CASSQGRSVLGYTF	TGCGCCAGCAGCCAAGGTCGGTCGGTTTTGGGCTACACCTTC
TRBV29-1	.	14	TRBJ2-7	TRBD2	CSVASGGKAYEQYF	TGCAGCGTAGCCAGCGGGGGGAAAGCCTACGAGCAGTACTTC
TRBV5-1	few	13	TRBJ2-7	TRBD1	CASSHRDRGEQYF	TGCGCCAGCAGCCACCGGGACAGGGGAGAGCAGTACTTC
TRBV19	.	15	TRBJ2-7	TRBD2	CASSMIAGEIGEQYF	TGTGCCAGTAGTATGATAGCGGGAGAGATCGGGGAGCAGTACTTC
TRBV5-1	.	15	TRBJ2-5	TRBD1	CASSRGQGALETQYF	TGCGCCAGCAGCAGGGGACAGGGGGCTTTAGAGACCCAGTACTTC
TRBV30	.	12	TRBJ2-4	.	CAWSGQQNIQYF	TGTGCCTGGTCGGGACAACAAAACATTCAGTACTTC
TRBV19	.	13	TRBJ2-2	.	CASSTNRGGELFF	TGTGCCAGTAGTACGAACCGGGGCGGGGAGCTGTTTTTT
TRBV5-1	.	13	TRBJ1-6	TRBD1	CASSQGDNSPLHF	TGCGCCAGCAGCCAGGGGGATAATTCACCCCTCCACTTT
TRBV29-1	.	8	TRBJ1-2	.	CSVEEQSF	TGCAGCGTTGAGGAGCAGAGTTTC
TRBV7-8	.	13	TRBJ2-7	TRBD1	CASSPGQIYEQYF	TGTGCCAGCAGCCCGGGACAGATCTACGAGCAGTACTTC
TRBV2	few	15	TRBJ2-2	TRBD1	CASSQGQMNTGELFF	TGTGCCAGCAGCCAGGGACAGATGAACACCGGGGAGCTGTTTTTT
TRBV12-3/TRBV12-4	.	12	TRBJ1-2	.	CASSMGVYGYTF	TGTGCCAGCAGTATGGGAGTCTATGGCTACACCTTC
TRBV4-1	once	15	TRBJ1-2	TRBD1	CASSRDRGTIYGYTF	TGCGCCAGCAGCCGGGACAGGGGGACTATCTATGGCTACACCTTC
TRBV5-8	.	15	TRBJ2-1	.	CASSSGPYKYNEQFF	TGTGCCAGCAGCTCGGGTCCCTACAAATACAATGAGCAGTTCTTC
TRBV18	.	18	TRBJ1-6	.	CASSPLGMRQGYNSPLHF	TGTGCCAGCTCACCACTAGGGATGCGGCAGGGGTATAATTCACCCCTCCACTTT
TRBV7-9	.	15	TRBJ2-1	TRBD2	CASSLADAAGVEQFF	TGTGCCAGCAGCTTAGCGGACGCAGCGGGGGTTGAGCAGTTCTTC
TRBV5-4	once	12	TRBJ2-7	.	CASSTGSYEQYF	TGTGCCAGCAGTACAGGGTCCTACGAGCAGTACTTC